In this sample, the clone carrying this T cell receptor beta chain turned up many times. The antigen is not known. These data are taken from a study of T cells in Graves' hyperthyroidism and ophthalmopathy. Points from the study as a whole: A model using 13 V-J features told ophthalmopathy apart from stable hyperthyroidism.

Per germline, CDR1 DFQATT and CDR2 SNEGSKA (reference sequence). V lost 5 bases to trimming and J lost 4 bases; unmatched junction nucleotides: 7. The CDR3 contains 13 residues. The hyperthyroidism patients had all been newly diagnosed, and their disease duration was under 2 months. Their ages ranged from 18 to 65 years. Patients having uncontrolled infection, another autoimmune disease, pregnancy or lactation were not included. TCR beta CDR3 regions were amplified from RNA transcripts. RT-PCR in the first round (using the HTBI primer set) targeted the TCR CDR3. TCRdb used MiXCR to reprocess the multiplex PCR reads, holding one entry per CDR3 protein. Among 750,000 to 900,000 distinct CDR3 sequences listed, roughly 40% were seen once.

The chain links TRBV20-1 to TRBJ1-1, with 7 bases fitting TRBD1. The receptor was isolated from a man younger than 35 with Graves' hyperthyroidism. Sequencing was done on a sample of blood. The chain's CDR3 is CSAPDRRGTEAFF. For the CDR3, the DNA is TGCAGTGCTCCGGACAGGAGGGGCACTGAAGCTTTCTTT.